Presented here are 9 T cell receptor beta chains from one specimen sequenced in a study of identical twins. TCRdb re-called the 5' RACE reads with MiXCR, one entry per CDR3 protein. This sample yields roughly 700,000 distinct CDR3 sequences, of which around 8.6% are seen a single time; more than 0.75% belongs to the top ten. These same records also appear under a second study, on yellow fever vaccine responses in identical twins.

What was sequenced was PBMCs. Every receptor here comes from a woman aged 18-35 years in good health.

V and J are TRBV12-3 or TRBV12-4 and TRBJ2-5, with D possibly TRBD1 on 5 matching bases. The CDR3 covers 14 residues. The V end was cut by 6 bases, the J end by 4 bases, with 15 bases between. Written as DNA, the CDR3 is TGTGCCAGCAGCCCTGATTGGGGCACAGAGACCCAGTACTTC. Translated: CASSPDWGTETQYF.

This chain uses TRBV19 with TRBJ2-2; no clear D gene. The CDR3 loop spans 14 amino acids. The germline gives CDR1 LNHDA, CDR2 SQIVND (reference sequence). V gave up 4 bases and J gave up 5 bases, with 11 bases separating them. CDR3 protein: CASSKDGVTGELFF. In nucleotides, the CDR3 is TGTGCCAGTAGTAAGGACGGCGTTACCGGGGAGCTGTTTTTT.

In this sample, this clonotype turned up many times. The chain uses TRBV25-1 and TRBJ2-1; D perhaps matches TRBD2 (6 bases). The germline V gene has CDR1 MGHDK and CDR2 SYGVNS. Trimming cost V 1 base and J 5 bases, with 21 bases left between them. The CDR3 is made up of 18 amino acids. The CDR3 nucleotides are TGTGCCAGCAGTGAATTTACTGTCACGGGACTCCTAGACAATGAGCAGTTCTTC. Its protein product is CASSEFTVTGLLDNEQFF.

The chain combines TRBV4-3 with TRBJ2-7, with D perhaps being TRBD1 or TRBD2 (5 bases each). The V end lost 0 bases, the J end lost 3 bases, and 21 bases lay between the germline ends. The CDR3 contains 18 residues. Germline assignment: CDR1 LGHNA and CDR2 YSLEER. CDR3 bases: TGCGCCAGCAGCCAAGACTTATCGGGACCCTCTGTGGTCTACGAGCAGTACTTC. Its protein is CASSQDLSGPSVVYEQYF.

This clonotype was recorded at least ten times. The chain has TRBV29-1 and TRBJ2-7; 7 bases are a match to TRBD1. This CDR3 has 14 amino acids. In germline, CDR1 is SQVTM, CDR2 ANQGSEA. V was pared by 7 bases and J by 6 bases, with 15 bases of the junction left unmatched. The CDR3 loop is CSALTGTVTFEQYF. The CDR3 bases are TGCAGCGCACTCACCGGGACAGTGACTTTCGAGCAGTACTTC.

This clonotype was counted many times. V gene TRBV12-3 or TRBV12-4 combines with J gene TRBJ1-5; TRBD1 agrees at 11 bases. V trimming: 4 bases; J trimming: 4 bases; junction bases outside the gene matches: 3. The CDR3 length is 15 residues. The CDR3, as DNA: TGTGCCAGCAGTTCGGGACAGGGGGATAATCAGCCCCAGCATTTT. Translation: CASSSGQGDNQPQHF.

This clonotype was observed a few times. This sequence joins TRBV6-2 or TRBV6-3 and TRBJ1-5; no definite D call. The germline V gene encodes CDR1 MNHEY and CDR2 SVGEGT. The V and J ends lost 4 bases and 11 bases respectively, with 12 bases between them. The CDR3 spans 12 residues. In nucleotides, the CDR3 is TGTGCCAGCAGTTTATTTCTCGGAGCCCAGCATTTT. Translation: CASSLFLGAQHF.

This clonotype appeared many times. V gene TRBV20-1 combines with J gene TRBJ1-5, with TRBD1 matching 10 bases. CDR1 and CDR2 from the germline V gene are DFQATT and SNEGSKA (reference sequence). The junction had 7 bases not matched to a gene; V was cut back by 5 bases and J by 0 bases. CDR3 length: 16 amino acids. The CDR3 here is CSAGDRGEYSNQPQHF. The CDR3 DNA reads TGCAGTGCTGGGGACAGGGGCGAATATAGCAATCAGCCCCAGCATTTT.

This clonotype was seen many times. The chain links TRBV12-3 or TRBV12-4 to TRBJ2-7, with 10 bases aligning to TRBD2. The ends lost 5 bases at V and 2 bases at J; junction bases unmatched: 6. The CDR3 totals 15 residues. This CDR3 reads CASSPILAGPYEQYF. The CDR3 DNA reads TGTGCCAGCAGTCCAATACTAGCGGGGCCCTACGAGCAGTACTTC.